This TCR beta chain was sequenced during a study of T cells in Graves' hyperthyroidism and ophthalmopathy. The investigators amplified TCR beta CDR3 regions from RNA transcripts. HTBI primers were used for first-round RT-PCR of the TCR CDR3. TCRdb independently ran MiXCR on the multiplex PCR reads; one entry per CDR3 protein. The sample shows hundreds of thousands of distinct CDR3 sequences, over 35% of them seen only once. The CDR3 runs 14 residues. The germline V gene has CDR1 SQVTM and CDR2 ANQGSEA. In the case of this clonotype: The antigen remains unidentified. The junction does not match germline at one end; this may be a read error.

Whole-study results and caveats: From stable hyperthyroidism, ophthalmopathy was separated by a 13 V-J model.

The definition of stable Graves' hyperthyroidism was no ophthalmopathy progression within 18 months. PBMCs stemmed from 10 ml fresh peripheral blood. V gene TRBV29-1 combines with J gene TRBJ2-1; TRBD2 matches 8 bases. Sample: blood. This receptor was taken from a man in his late teens or twenties with Graves' hyperthyroidism. CDR3 in amino acids: CSVLGGLGTNGQFF. The CDR3, as DNA: TGCAGCGTCCTGGGGGGACTAGGGACCAATGGGCAGTTCTTC.